Below are 23 T cell receptor beta chains sequenced from a single sample in a study of brain T cells in children with intractable seizures. Specified time point: blood from clinic visit 5 months post-surgery; TSC patient then seizure free. Method: immunoSEQ multiplex PCR; TCRdb's copy keeps in-frame clones and lacks some. The table records hundreds of thousands of clones, more than 85% of them present only once. The specimen comprised peripheral blood, sampled less than 6 months after surgery. All receptors derive from a boy in the first two years of life with tuberous sclerosis and intractable seizures.

The chain uses TRBV13 and TRBJ2-1; 12 nucleotides agree with TRBD2. J was trimmed by 0 bases and V by 2 bases; bases with no gene match: 5. The germline V gene has CDR1 PRHDT and CDR2 FYEKMQ (reference sequence). The CDR3 loop spans 18 amino acids. The CDR3 region has the DNA TGTGCCAGCAGCTTACTAGCGGGGGGGCCGAGCTCCTACAATGAGCAGTTCTTC. Protein product: CASSLLAGGPSSYNEQFF.

J is TRBJ2-7 and V is TRBV6-6, with TRBD1 matching over 10 bases. The CDR3 loop spans 13 amino acids. V lost 10 bases, J lost 1 base, and 4 bases stayed unmatched. Germline assignment: CDR1 MNHNY and CDR2 SVGAGI (reference sequence). The CDR3 is CATRTGGSYEQYF. The DNA of the CDR3 is TGTGCCACACGGACAGGGGGGTCCTACGAGCAGTACTTC.

This chain joins TRBV25-1 and TRBJ2-3; D is possibly TRBD1 or TRBD2 (5 bases each). This CDR3 contains 14 residues. V lost 3 bases to trimming and J lost 6 bases, with 13 bases between them. Looked up from germline, CDR1 is MGHDK and CDR2 is SYGVNS. Here the CDR3 DNA reads TGTGCCAGCAGTGACCCATCCAGGGAGGATACGCAGTATTTT. Translation: CASSDPSREDTQYF.

DNA for the CDR3: TGTGCCAGCAGTGAGTACAGGGACAATGAGCAGTTCTTC. Amino acid sequence: CASSEYRDNEQFF. V gene TRBV25-1 combines with J gene TRBJ2-1; D possibly corresponds to TRBD1 (6 bases). This CDR3 is 13 amino acids long. Germline CDR1 is MGHDK and CDR2 is SYGVNS. Trimming pared 3 bases from V and 5 bases from J, leaving 8 bases between.

This sequence joins TRBV19 and TRBJ2-5, with D unresolved. This CDR3 has 14 residues. V dropped 2 bases and J dropped 0 bases, with 7 bases sitting between them. From germline, CDR1 is LNHDA and CDR2 SQIVND (reference sequence). CDR3 DNA: TGTGCCAGTAGTATATCCAGTAACCAAGAGACCCAGTACTTC. Protein: CASSISSNQETQYF.

This clone is a singleton in its sample. Written as DNA, the CDR3 is TGTGCCAGCGTCGGGGTTCTGGTTAGCGGGACCTACGAGCAGTACTTC. Translation gives CASVGVLVSGTYEQYF. The chain has TRBV5-8 and TRBJ2-7; 8 bases match TRBD2. The CDR3 is 16 amino acids. The germline gives CDR1 SGHTS, CDR2 YDEGEE. After removal of 7 bases from V and 2 bases from J, the junction contained 14 bases not matched to a gene.

The chain combines TRBV11-2 with TRBJ1-2, with D perhaps matching TRBD1 (6 bases). The CDR3 has 14 amino acids. Germline CDR1 reads SGHAT; CDR2 reads FQNNGV. Trimming cost V 5 bases and J 6 bases, with 16 bases left between them. DNA for the CDR3: TGTGCCAGCAGCCTTTGGACAGATACCCATGGCTACACCTTC. Translating gives CASSLWTDTHGYTF.

The rearrangement uses TRBV5-6 and TRBJ1-4; D not resolved. Germline CDR1 reads SGHDT; CDR2 reads YYEEEE. The CDR3 contains 12 residues. The V gene lost 1 base and the J gene lost 12 bases, with 10 bases spanning the gap. CDR3 in DNA: TGTGCCAGCAGCTTGATAGGGTCGGAACTGTTTTTT. It encodes CASSLIGSELFF.

The chain recombines TRBV5-8 with TRBJ2-3; perhaps TRBD1 as D (5 bases). This CDR3 is built from 14 residues. The germline gives CDR1 SGHTS, CDR2 YDEGEE. The V end was cut by 3 bases, the J end by 4 bases, with 12 bases between. This CDR3 is CASSWTAGSDTQYF. CDR3 DNA: TGTGCCAGCAGCTGGACCGCAGGGTCAGATACGCAGTATTTT.

The count of this clone is one. The chain couples TRBV3-1 (or the pseudogene TRBV3-2) to TRBJ2-7; perhaps TRBD2 as D (6 bases). Trimming removed 4 bases at V and 5 bases at J, with 15 bases between. Germline V gene sequence: CDR1 LGHDT, CDR2 YNNKEL (reference sequence). The CDR3 extends over 14 amino acids. CDR3 nucleotide sequence: TGTGCCAGCAGCCCCTCCCCCGGGACTCACGAGCAGTACTTC. It is translated as CASSPSPGTHEQYF.

This chain uses TRBV15 with TRBJ1-5; a weak D match, TRBD1 (5 bases). The germline gives CDR1 LNHNV, CDR2 YYDKDF (reference sequence). V lost 0 bases, J lost 0 bases, and 9 bases lay in between. This CDR3 is 16 amino acids long. CDR3 DNA sequence: TGTGCCACCAGCAGAGAGACAGCCACTAGCAATCAGCCCCAGCATTTT. It codes for CATSRETATSNQPQHF. Combining the CDR3 with reference TRBV15 and TRBJ1-5 gives the whole variable domain DAMVIQNPRYQVTQFGKPVTLSCSQTLNHNVMYWYQQKSSQAPKLLFHYYDKDFNNEADTPDNFQSRRPNTSFCFLDIRSPGLGDTAMYLCATSRETATSNQPQHFGDGTRLSIL.

The V gene is TRBV5-1, the J gene TRBJ1-1; a possible D gene is TRBD1 (6 bases). Trimming stripped 4 bases from V and 1 base from J, with 17 bases between. The germline V gene has CDR1 SGHRS and CDR2 YFSETQ. This CDR3 is built from 16 residues. CDR3 in amino acids: CASSGIAGAGNTEAFF. CDR3 DNA: TGCGCCAGCAGCGGGATTGCGGGGGCCGGGAACACTGAAGCTTTCTTT. The full variable domain, its missing parts supplied by reference TRBV5-1 and TRBJ1-1, is KAGVTQTPRYLIKTRGQQVTLSCSPISGHRSVSWYQQTPGQGLQFLFEYFSETQRNKGNFPGRFSGRQFSNSRSEMNVSTLELGDSALYLCASSGIAGAGNTEAFFGQGTRLTVV.

The genes are TRBV6-5 and TRBJ1-4; 11 positions agree with TRBD1. J lost 11 bases, V lost 5 bases, and 4 bases had no gene match. This CDR3 is built from 13 residues. Germline-derived CDR1 and CDR2 are MNHEY and SVGAGI. The CDR3 spells CASSPGQGAKLFF. The CDR3 nucleotides are TGTGCCAGCAGTCCCGGACAGGGGGCGAAACTGTTTTTT.

The genes are TRBV20-1 and TRBJ1-2, with D unresolved. Trimming stripped 4 bases from V and 7 bases from J, with 10 bases between. The CDR3 runs to 11 residues. From germline, CDR1 is DFQATT and CDR2 SNEGSKA (reference sequence). The CDR3 sequence is CSANDKGGYTF. The CDR3 region has the DNA TGCAGTGCTAACGACAAGGGTGGCTACACCTTC.

The CDR3 region is CASSRRAEYNSPLHF. In nucleotides, the CDR3 is TGTGCCAGTAGTAGGCGGGCGGAGTATAATTCACCCCTCCACTTT. This chain uses TRBV19 with TRBJ1-6; D is unclear. Trimming cost V 4 bases and J 4 bases, with 11 bases left between them. The germline gives CDR1 LNHDA, CDR2 SQIVND (reference sequence). The CDR3 covers 15 residues.

The chain has TRBV6-5 and TRBJ1-6, with TRBD1 identical over 7 bases. CDR1 MNHEY and CDR2 SVGAGI come from the germline V gene. The CDR3 length is 15 residues. Losses at the gene ends were 6 bases for V and 8 bases for J; bases not matched to a gene: 10. CDR3 DNA sequence: TGTGCCAGCAGCCTTCTCACAGGGGTGGATTCACCCCTCCACTTT. This translates into CASSLLTGVDSPLHF.

The genes are TRBV7-2 and TRBJ2-7; D not certain. V was pared by 4 bases and J by 6 bases, with 13 bases between. The CDR3 spans 13 residues. Germline V lookup: CDR1 SGHTA, CDR2 FQGNSA. DNA for the CDR3: TGTGCCAGCAGCTCCGGGCTCCGGCGCGAGCAGTACTTC. It specifies CASSSGLRREQYF. Filled out from reference TRBV7-2 and TRBJ2-7, the complete variable domain reads GAGVSQSPSNKVTEKGKDVELRCDPISGHTALYWYRQSLGQGLEFLIYFQGNSAPDKSGLPSDRFSAERTGGSVSTLTIQRTQQEDSAVYLCASSSGLRREQYFGPGTRLTVT.

V is TRBV30 and J is TRBJ1-4, with a tentative D call TRBD1 (6 bases). The CDR3 has 14 amino acids. CDR1 is GTSNPN, CDR2 SVGIG, per germline (reference sequence). V lost 0 bases and J lost 6, with 11 bases in between. Here the CDR3 DNA reads TGTGCCTGGAGTGTAGAAGGGGGGGATGAAAAACTGTTTTTT. This sequence encodes CAWSVEGGDEKLFF.

J is TRBJ2-1 and V is TRBV9, with TRBD2 matching 7 bases. The V gene's germline CDR1 is SGDLS and CDR2 YYNGEE. The CDR3 contains 13 residues. J gave up 6 bases and V 3 bases, and 3 bases lay outside the gene matches. CDR3: CASSAGLVNEQFF. The CDR3 nucleotides read TGTGCCAGCAGCGCCGGACTAGTCAATGAGCAGTTCTTC. The complete variable domain, with remaining parts taken from reference TRBV9 and TRBJ2-1, reads DSGVTQTPKHLITATGQRVTLRCSPRSGDLSVYWYQQSLDQGLQFLIQYYNGEERAKGNILERFSAQQFPDLHSELNLSSLELGDSALYFCASSAGLVNEQFFGPGTRLTVL.

This chain links TRBV5-1 with TRBJ2-2; possibly TRBD1 for D (6 bases). The CDR3 is 13 residues long. CDR1 is SGHRS, CDR2 YFSETQ, per germline. Trimming stripped 4 bases from V and 8 bases from J, with 12 bases between. CDR3 nucleotide sequence: TGCGCCAGCAGCATACAGGGTTCGGGGGAGCTGTTTTTT. Translating gives CASSIQGSGELFF. Filled out from reference TRBV5-1 and TRBJ2-2, the complete variable domain reads KAGVTQTPRYLIKTRGQQVTLSCSPISGHRSVSWYQQTPGQGLQFLFEYFSETQRNKGNFPGRFSGRQFSNSRSEMNVSTLELGDSALYLCASSIQGSGELFFGEGSRLTVL.

The chain recombines TRBV7-9 with TRBJ1-4; D is unclear. The germline CDR1 and CDR2 sequences are SEHNR and FQNEAQ (reference sequence). The CDR3 sequence is 14 residues long. V gave up 0 bases and J gave up 5 bases, with 7 bases separating them. CDR3 loop: CASSLAPRNEKLFF. CDR3 DNA: TGTGCCAGCAGCTTAGCGCCCCGAAATGAAAAACTGTTTTTT. Drawing the rest from reference TRBV7-9 and TRBJ1-4, the complete variable domain is DTGVSQNPRHKITKRGQNVTFRCDPISEHNRLYWYRQTLGQGPEFLTYFQNEAQLEKSRLLSDRFSAERPKGSFSTLEIQRTEQGDSAMYLCASSLAPRNEKLFFGSGTQLSVL.

V usage is TRBV11-2 and J usage is TRBJ1-4; possible D gene TRBD1, 5 bases. The CDR3 consists of 14 residues. Germline V gene lookup returns CDR1 SGHAT and CDR2 FQNNGV. The V and J ends lost 5 bases and 8 bases respectively, with 15 bases between them. CDR3 sequence: CASSHQGFGEKLFF. CDR3 coding DNA: TGTGCCAGCAGCCACCAGGGTTTCGGGGAAAAACTGTTTTTT.

This chain joins TRBV6-5 and TRBJ2-1, with D perhaps assigned TRBD1 or TRBD2 (5 bases each). CDR1 is MNHEY, CDR2 SVGAGI, per germline. V was cut by 2 bases and J by 9 bases, with 8 bases left in between. The CDR3 covers 12 residues. This CDR3 reads CASSYGTGEQFF. The CDR3 nucleotides read TGTGCCAGCAGTTACGGGACGGGTGAGCAGTTCTTC.